These T cell receptor beta chains were read from a single sample in a study of blood T cells in healthy people across ages. TCRdb itself ran the 5' RACE reads through MiXCR, one entry per CDR3 protein. The repertoire holds 720,000 or so distinct CDR3 sequences, with 40% to 45% as singletons. Material: blood. Receptors originate from an older man in good health. Each CDR3 is given with its conserved first and last residue. D genes are given only for firm matches. Clone size is given for some rows only: seen once, a few or many times, or a class if the clone is expanded.

TGTGCCAGCAGACGGGGACAGGGGGCGTATGAGCAGTTCTTC,CASRRGQGAYEQFF,TRBD1,TRBJ2-1,TRBV27,few
TGCGCCAGCAGCCACGACAGAATTTACACAGATACGCAGTATTTT,CASSHDRIYTDTQYF,-,TRBJ2-3,TRBV4-1,-
TGTGCCAGCAGGACGATCTCGGGATCGGCGGAGTACTTC,CASRTISGSAEYF,-,TRBJ2-5,TRBV28,-
TGTGCCAGCACCAGAACGCTAGAGGCGGAGACCCAGTACTTC,CASTRTLEAETQYF,-,TRBJ2-5,TRBV7-2,many
TGTGCCAGCACCGCCCTAATCAGAGAGACCCAGTACTTC,CASTALIRETQYF,-,TRBJ2-5,TRBV6-4,-
TGTGCCAGCAGCCCACAGGGGGAGGGCAATCAGCCCCAGCATTTT,CASSPQGEGNQPQHF,TRBD1,TRBJ1-5,TRBV11-1,-
TGTGCCAGCAGCGCCGGGACAGGGGTTAATCAGCCCCAGCATTTT,CASSAGTGVNQPQHF,TRBD1,TRBJ1-5,TRBV9,few
TGTGCCAGCAGCAAGGGGGGGGAAGGAGAGGGACTCACCTACAATGAGCAGTTCTTC,CASSKGGEGEGLTYNEQFF,-,TRBJ2-1,TRBV21-1,-
TGTGCCAGCAGTTCATCCAGGGGTTACAATCAGCCCCAGCATTTT,CASSSSRGYNQPQHF,-,TRBJ1-5,TRBV6-5,-
TGTGCCAGCAGTTTATATCCGCCTGGGACTAGCGGCTACGAGCAGTACTTC,CASSLYPPGTSGYEQYF,TRBD2,TRBJ2-7,TRBV27,few
TGCAGTGCTAGGCGGGTCAATGAGCAGTTCTTC,CSARRVNEQFF,-,TRBJ2-1,TRBV20-1,few
TGCAGTGCCTCTAGCGGGGGAAAAGAGACCCAGTACTTC,CSASSGGKETQYF,TRBD2,TRBJ2-5,TRBV20-1,-
TGTGCCAGCAGCTTAGTACCCAGGACGGGCACAGATATGCAGTATTTT,CASSLVPRTGTDMQYF,-,TRBJ2-3,TRBV7-9,-
TGCAGCGTTCGAGGACTAGCGGGGAGTAACGCAGATACGCAGTATTTT,CSVRGLAGSNADTQYF,TRBD2,TRBJ2-3,TRBV29-1,-
TGTGCCAGCAGCTTAGCAGCGAGCTCCTACGAGCAGTACTTC,CASSLAASSYEQYF,-,TRBJ2-7,TRBV7-2,-
TGTGCCAGCTCACCTCGGCTAGCGGGGGGGCCGGGGTACAATGAGCAGTTCTTC,CASSPRLAGGPGYNEQFF,TRBD2,TRBJ2-1,TRBV18,few
TGTGCCAGCAGCCAAGCCAGGACATTCAGAGAGACCCAGTACTTC,CASSQARTFRETQYF,-,TRBJ2-5,TRBV3-1,-
TGTGCCAGCAGTAGCGAGCGGGGGAAGCAAGAGACCCAGTACTTC,CASSSERGKQETQYF,TRBD2,TRBJ2-5,TRBV6-2/TRBV6-3,few
TGTGCCACCAACTCGCCGGACAGGGGGCTGAATGAGCAGTTCTTC,CATNSPDRGLNEQFF,TRBD1,TRBJ2-1,TRBV10-3,many
TGCAGTACCGCACGACAGGGGAGATTTGGCAATGAGCAGTACTTC,CSTARQGRFGNEQYF,TRBD1,TRBJ2-5,TRBV20-1,-
TGTGCCAGCAGCCTAAACGCGGACAATGAGCAGTTCTTC,CASSLNADNEQFF,-,TRBJ2-1,TRBV7-2,-
TGCAGTGCAGGGGACAGGGGGTCCAATGAGCAGTACTTC,CSAGDRGSNEQYF,TRBD1,TRBJ2-5,TRBV20-1,-
TGTGCCAGCAGCTTAGGACGGTCCACCGGGGAGCTGTTTTTT,CASSLGRSTGELFF,-,TRBJ2-2,TRBV3-1,few
TGTGCCAGCAGTCGTAGCGGGGCAACCTACGAACAGTACTTC,CASSRSGATYEQYF,TRBD2,TRBJ2-7,TRBV11-2,-
TGCAGCGTTGAAGATCTACAGGGGGGACACTATGGCTACACCTTC,CSVEDLQGGHYGYTF,TRBD1,TRBJ1-2,TRBV29-1,few
TGTGCCAGCAGTCCCGGGCAGAGCTCCTACAATGAGCAGTTCTTC,CASSPGQSSYNEQFF,-,TRBJ2-1,TRBV5-1,many
TGTGCCAGTAGTATGGCTGATAGCTCCTACAATGAGCAGTTCTTC,CASSMADSSYNEQFF,-,TRBJ2-1,TRBV19,-
TGTGCCAGCAGTGGGGCCTTTAGGGGCAATGAGCAGTACTTC,CASSGAFRGNEQYF,-,TRBJ2-7,TRBV6-1,-
TGTGCCAGCAGGGGAGATAAGGCCGGGGAGACCCAGTACTTC,CASRGDKAGETQYF,-,TRBJ2-5,TRBV2,few
TGCAGTGCTGACGGGGGGCCCAAAAACATTCAGTACTTC,CSADGGPKNIQYF,-,TRBJ2-4,TRBV20-1,-
TGCGCCAGCAGCCTCGGGAGGGAGCAGTACTTC,CASSLGREQYF,TRBD2,TRBJ2-7,TRBV28,many
TGTGCCAGCGACGCCCGCGAAGGGGGGCCGCCCCAGTACTTC,CASDAREGGPPQYF,-,TRBJ2-5,TRBV2,few
TGCGCCAGCAGCGGGACAGACAATGAGCAGTACTTC,CASSGTDNEQYF,TRBD1,TRBJ2-7,TRBV5-1,-
TGTGCCAGCAGTTACTCGGGGTTAGAGACCCAGTACTTC,CASSYSGLETQYF,-,TRBJ2-5,TRBV6-2/TRBV6-3,many
TGCAGCGTTGCGCGGGTTTTAGCCGATGAGCAGTTCTTC,CSVARVLADEQFF,-,TRBJ2-1,TRBV29-1,-
TGCAGTGCTAGAGCCCCAGGGAATACGCAGTATTTT,CSARAPGNTQYF,-,TRBJ2-3,TRBV20-1,few
TGTGCCAGCAGCCCCCCGTCCGGGGGACCGGCTGAAGCTTTCTTT,CASSPPSGGPAEAFF,-,TRBJ1-1,TRBV7-3,-
TGCAGCGTTGCGACTAGCGGGAGGCCCGGGGATACGCAGTATTTT,CSVATSGRPGDTQYF,TRBD2,TRBJ2-3,TRBV29-1,many
TGTGCCAGCAGCTTAAGACGATCACCCCTCCACTTT,CASSLRRSPLHF,-,TRBJ1-6,TRBV7-2,few
TGCAGCGTTGATGGGGGAGGTGGCACTGAAGCTTTCTTT,CSVDGGGGTEAFF,-,TRBJ1-1,TRBV29-1,few
TGCAGTGCTAGAGCTCCGACTAGCGGACAACAAGAGACCCAGTACTTC,CSARAPTSGQQETQYF,TRBD2,TRBJ2-5,TRBV20-1,-
TGCAGTGCTAGAGCCTGGGACAGAATCTCCTACGAGCAGTACTTC,CSARAWDRISYEQYF,TRBD1,TRBJ2-7,TRBV20-1,-
TGCAGTGCTAGAGAATCGGGGTTGAGTGAGCAGTTCTTC,CSARESGLSEQFF,-,TRBJ2-1,TRBV20-1,few
TGCAGCGTTGCTAGCGGGGGGGCCGGAATAACAGATACGCAGTATTTT,CSVASGGAGITDTQYF,TRBD2,TRBJ2-3,TRBV29-1,-
TGCAGTGCGACCGGCGGCAGGCTGAACACTGAAGCTTTCTTT,CSATGGRLNTEAFF,-,TRBJ1-1,TRBV20-1,-
TGTGCCAGCAACGGCAGGGGAATATTTTACGAGCAGTACTTC,CASNGRGIFYEQYF,-,TRBJ2-7,TRBV25-1,-
TGCGCCAGCAGCTTGCGCGAGGGACCGAACACTGAAGCTTTCTTT,CASSLREGPNTEAFF,-,TRBJ1-1,TRBV5-1,-
TGCAGTGCTCTGACTAGCGGGGCTTACAATGAGCAGTTCTTC,CSALTSGAYNEQFF,TRBD2,TRBJ2-1,TRBV20-1,few
TGTGCCAGCAAACTAAACGGCGGGAGGGCGGTTGGCGAGCAGTACTTC,CASKLNGGRAVGEQYF,TRBD2,TRBJ2-7,TRBV7-2,-
TGTGCCGGCAGCTTCTCTAGCGGGTCAGATACGCAGTATTTT,CAGSFSSGSDTQYF,TRBD2,TRBJ2-3,TRBV7-6,-
TGCGCCAGCAGCTTGGTCCGACAGGGACAAGAGACCCAGTACTTC,CASSLVRQGQETQYF,TRBD1,TRBJ2-5,TRBV5-1,-